The clone carrying this TCR beta chain was recorded at least ten times. Its antigen is as yet unknown. This sample stems from a study of regulatory T cells in long-lasting Graves disease. As for time point: newly diagnosed GD, antithyroid drugs for less than 3 months. Researchers made the TCR library from RNA that was extracted from PBMCs. V gave up 0 bases and J gave up 3 bases; unmatched junction bases: 2. The CDR3 spans 14 residues. Germline V gives CDR1 MDHEN, CDR2 SYDVKM. Points from the study as a whole: Newly diagnosed disease favored TRBV20-1 and TRBJ2-1 over persistent disease.

In building TCR beta libraries, iRepertoire HTBI primers were used together with Arm-PCR of CDR3 regions. TCRdb re-derived calls from the multiplex PCR reads in MiXCR, one entry per CDR3 protein. Of roughly 500,000 distinct CDR3 sequences in the sample, about 14% were seen once. The sample was also linked to a second study, of T cells in Graves' hyperthyroidism and ophthalmopathy.

The V and J genes are TRBV28 and TRBJ2-7, with 7 bases matching TRBD1. This receptor was identified in a man in his thirties or forties with Graves disease. The starting material was peripheral blood mononuclear cells (PBMCs), obtained at new diagnosis, from a patient treated with antithyroid drugs. The CDR3 DNA sequence: TGTGCCAGCAGTTTATGGGCAGGGGGCTACGAGCAGTACTTC. Translated: CASSLWAGGYEQYF.